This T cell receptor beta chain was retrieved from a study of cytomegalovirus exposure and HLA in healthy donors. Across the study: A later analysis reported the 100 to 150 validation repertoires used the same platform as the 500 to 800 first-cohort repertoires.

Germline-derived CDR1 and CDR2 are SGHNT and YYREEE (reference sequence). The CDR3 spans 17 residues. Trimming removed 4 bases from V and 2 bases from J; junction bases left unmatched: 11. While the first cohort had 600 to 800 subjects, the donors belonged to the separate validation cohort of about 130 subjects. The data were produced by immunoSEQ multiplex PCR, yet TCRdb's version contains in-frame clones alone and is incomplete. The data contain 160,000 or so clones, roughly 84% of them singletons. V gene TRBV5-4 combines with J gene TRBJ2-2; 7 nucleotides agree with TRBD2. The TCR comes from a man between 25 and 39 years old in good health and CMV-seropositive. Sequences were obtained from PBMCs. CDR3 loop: CASSPSGGRANTGELFF. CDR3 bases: TGTGCCAGCAGCCCATCGGGGGGTAGGGCAAACACCGGGGAGCTGTTTTTT.